This entry is about one T cell receptor beta chain. The germline V and J ends were trimmed by 8 bases and 6 bases, with 12 bases remaining between them. The CDR3 loop spans 12 amino acids. Germline V gene data show CDR1 as SNHLY and CDR2 as FYNNEI. This sample was taken from a study of blood T cells in healthy people across ages. Primed by a sample-barcoded 5' primer and a J-beta primer mix, a second PCR proceeded for roughly 6 to 12 cycles. A 12-random-nucleotide template-switch adaptor tagged each cDNA molecule. Every sample gave at least 3 million paired-end reads containing CDR3. One entry per CDR3 protein, called by TCRdb with MiXCR from the 5' RACE reads. This sample has about 760,000 distinct CDR3 sequences, with roughly 50% found just once. Donors were systemically healthy Caucasian individuals from Russia aged about 6 to 90 years. Total RNA was isolated from each sample in quantities of at least 6 micrograms.

The sequenced sample was blood. The clonotype was recovered from a man aged 40-49 years in good health. This chain uses TRBV2 with TRBJ2-3; D is tentatively TRBD1 or TRBD2 (5 bases each). The CDR3: CASRLEGDTQYF. CDR3 nucleotide sequence: TGTGCCAGCCGCCTTGAGGGGGATACGCAGTATTTT.